This TCR beta chain emerged from a study of T-cell reconstitution after alpha-beta-depleted transplantation in children. This clonotype was seen ten or more times. Its target is not known. Unique molecular identifiers were incorporated into the prepared TCRbeta library. TCRdb re-analysed the PCR reads in MiXCR, keeping a single row per CDR3 protein. This sample has roughly 160,000 distinct CDR3 sequences, with 8.5% to 14% found just once. The germline V and J ends were trimmed by 7 bases and 6 bases, with 12 bases remaining between them. The CDR3 consists of 13 residues. Whole-study findings and limits: Where some patients showed high TCRbeta diversity at day 60, it came from recipient T cells and thymic progenitors that had survived. After transplant, at about two months, alpha-beta T cells were reportedly derived from several hundred expanded graft clones. At the one-year point after transplant, T-cell counts and TCRbeta diversity were found to come mostly from T cells that had been newly produced.

The sample here was PBMCs, taken before TCRalphabeta/CD19-depleted stem cell transplant. This TCR derives from a boy aged 2 to 10 with acute myeloid leukemia, due to receive a stem cell transplant. The chain is built from TRBV12-3 or TRBV12-4 and TRBJ1-4; D is possibly TRBD1 (5 bases). CDR3 nucleotides: TGTGCCAGCACTGTATCGGGGGATGAAAAACTGTTTTTT. Its translation is CASTVSGDEKLFF.